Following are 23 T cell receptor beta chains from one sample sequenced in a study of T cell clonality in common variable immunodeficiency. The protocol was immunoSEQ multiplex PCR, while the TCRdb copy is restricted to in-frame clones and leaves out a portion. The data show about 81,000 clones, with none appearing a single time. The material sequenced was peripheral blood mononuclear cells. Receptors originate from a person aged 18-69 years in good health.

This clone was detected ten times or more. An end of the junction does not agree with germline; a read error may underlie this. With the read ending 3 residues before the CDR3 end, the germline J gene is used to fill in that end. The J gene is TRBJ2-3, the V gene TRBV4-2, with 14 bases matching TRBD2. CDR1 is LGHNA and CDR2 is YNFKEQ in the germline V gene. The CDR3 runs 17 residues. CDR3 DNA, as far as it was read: TGCGCCAGCAGCCAAGAACCGGGACTAGCGGGAGCAGATACG. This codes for CASSQEPGLAGADT. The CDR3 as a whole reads CASSQEPGLAGADTQYF.

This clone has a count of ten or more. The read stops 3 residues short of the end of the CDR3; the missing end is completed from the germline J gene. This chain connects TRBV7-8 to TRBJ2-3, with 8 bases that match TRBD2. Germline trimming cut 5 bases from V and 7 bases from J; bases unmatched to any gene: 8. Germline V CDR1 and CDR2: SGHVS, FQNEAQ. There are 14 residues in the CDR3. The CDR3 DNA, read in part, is TGTGCCAGCAGCGCGACTAGCGAATCACATACG. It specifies CASSATSESHT. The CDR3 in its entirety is CASSATSESHTQYF. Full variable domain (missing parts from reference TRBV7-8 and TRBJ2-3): GAGVSQSPRYKVAKRGQDVALRCDPISGHVSLFWYQQALGQGPEFLTYFQNEAQLDKSGLPSDRFFAERPEGSVSTLKIQRTQQEDSAVYLCASSATSESHTQYFGPGTRLTVL.

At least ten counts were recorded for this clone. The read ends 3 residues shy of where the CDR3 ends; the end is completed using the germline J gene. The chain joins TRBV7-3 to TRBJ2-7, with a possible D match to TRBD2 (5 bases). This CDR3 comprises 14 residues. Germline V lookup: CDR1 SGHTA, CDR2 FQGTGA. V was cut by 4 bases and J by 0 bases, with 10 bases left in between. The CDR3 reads CASSSSQSSYEQYF. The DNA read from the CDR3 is TGTGCCAGCAGCTCTAGCCAGAGCTCCTACGAG.

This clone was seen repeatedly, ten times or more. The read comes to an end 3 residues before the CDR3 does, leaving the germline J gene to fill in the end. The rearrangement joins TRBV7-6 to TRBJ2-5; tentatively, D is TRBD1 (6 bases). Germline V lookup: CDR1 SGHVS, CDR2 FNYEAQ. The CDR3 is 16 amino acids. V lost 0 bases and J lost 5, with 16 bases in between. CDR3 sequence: CASSLAWGTTVETQYF. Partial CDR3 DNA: TGTGCCAGCAGCTTAGCGTGGGGGACAACCGTGGAGACC.

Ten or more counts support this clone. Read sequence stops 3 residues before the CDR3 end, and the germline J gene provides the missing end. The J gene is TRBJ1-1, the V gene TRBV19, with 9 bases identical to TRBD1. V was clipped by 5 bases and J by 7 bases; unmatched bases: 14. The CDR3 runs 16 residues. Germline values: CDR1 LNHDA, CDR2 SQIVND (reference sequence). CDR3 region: CASSSQDRGWINEAFF. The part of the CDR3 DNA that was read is TGTGCCAGTAGTTCACAGGACAGGGGATGGATTAATGAA.

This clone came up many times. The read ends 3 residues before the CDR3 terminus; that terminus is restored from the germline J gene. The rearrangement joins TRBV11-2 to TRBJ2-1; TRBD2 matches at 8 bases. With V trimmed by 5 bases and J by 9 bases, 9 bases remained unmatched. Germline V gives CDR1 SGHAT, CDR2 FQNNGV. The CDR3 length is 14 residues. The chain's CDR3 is CASSRTSFDAEQFF. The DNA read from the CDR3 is TGTGCCAGCAGCCGGACTAGCTTCGACGCTGAG.

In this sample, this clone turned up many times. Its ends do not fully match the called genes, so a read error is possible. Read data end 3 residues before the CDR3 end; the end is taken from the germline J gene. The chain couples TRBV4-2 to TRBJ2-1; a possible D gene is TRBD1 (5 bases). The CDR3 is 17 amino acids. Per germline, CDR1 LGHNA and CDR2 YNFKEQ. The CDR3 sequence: CASSQAGAWSSYNEQFF. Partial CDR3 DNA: TGCGCCAGCAGCCAAGCTGGGGCTTGGAGCTCCTACAATGAG.

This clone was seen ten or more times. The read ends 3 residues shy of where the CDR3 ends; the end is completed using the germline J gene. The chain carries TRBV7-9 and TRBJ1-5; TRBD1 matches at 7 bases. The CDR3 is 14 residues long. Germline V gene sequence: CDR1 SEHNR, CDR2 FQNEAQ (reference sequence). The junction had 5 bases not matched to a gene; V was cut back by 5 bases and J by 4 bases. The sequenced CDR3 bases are TGTGCCAGCAGCGTTACAGGGGTTAATCAGCCC. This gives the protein CASSVTGVNQP. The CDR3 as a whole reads CASSVTGVNQPQHF. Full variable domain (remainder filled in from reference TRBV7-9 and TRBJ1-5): DTGVSQNPRHKITKRGQNVTFRCDPISEHNRLYWYRQTLGQGPEFLTYFQNEAQLEKSRLLSDRFSAERPKGSFSTLEIQRTEQGDSAMYLCASSVTGVNQPQHFGDGTRLSIL.

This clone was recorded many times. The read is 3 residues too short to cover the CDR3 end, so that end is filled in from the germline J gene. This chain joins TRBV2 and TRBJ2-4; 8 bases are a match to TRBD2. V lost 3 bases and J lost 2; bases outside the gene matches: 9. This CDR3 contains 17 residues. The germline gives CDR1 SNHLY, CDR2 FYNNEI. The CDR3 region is CASSDGVAGLTKNIQYF. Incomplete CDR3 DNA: TGTGCCAGCAGTGATGGTGTAGCGGGATTAACCAAAAACATT.

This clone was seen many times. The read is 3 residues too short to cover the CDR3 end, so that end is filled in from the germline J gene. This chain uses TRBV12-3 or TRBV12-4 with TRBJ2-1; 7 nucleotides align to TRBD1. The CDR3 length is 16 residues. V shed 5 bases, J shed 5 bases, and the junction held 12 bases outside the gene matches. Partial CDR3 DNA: TGTGCCAGCAGTACAACTCAACAGGGGAGCGACAATGAG. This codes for CASSTTQQGSDNE. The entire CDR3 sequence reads CASSTTQQGSDNEQFF.

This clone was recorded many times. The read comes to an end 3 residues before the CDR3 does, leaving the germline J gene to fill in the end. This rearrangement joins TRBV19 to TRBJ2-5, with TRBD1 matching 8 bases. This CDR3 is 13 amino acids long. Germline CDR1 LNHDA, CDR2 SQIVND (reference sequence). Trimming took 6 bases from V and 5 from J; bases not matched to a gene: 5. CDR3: CASSPGGAETQYF. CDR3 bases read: TGTGCCAGTAGCCCAGGGGGCGCGGAGACC.

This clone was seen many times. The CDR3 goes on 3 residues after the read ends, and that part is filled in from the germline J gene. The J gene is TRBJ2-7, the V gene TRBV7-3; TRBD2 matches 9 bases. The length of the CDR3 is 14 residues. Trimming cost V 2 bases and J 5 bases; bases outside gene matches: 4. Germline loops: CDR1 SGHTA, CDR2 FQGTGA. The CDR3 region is CASSLAGGPDEQYF. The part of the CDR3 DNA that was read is TGTGCCAGCAGCTTAGCGGGAGGGCCGGACGAG.

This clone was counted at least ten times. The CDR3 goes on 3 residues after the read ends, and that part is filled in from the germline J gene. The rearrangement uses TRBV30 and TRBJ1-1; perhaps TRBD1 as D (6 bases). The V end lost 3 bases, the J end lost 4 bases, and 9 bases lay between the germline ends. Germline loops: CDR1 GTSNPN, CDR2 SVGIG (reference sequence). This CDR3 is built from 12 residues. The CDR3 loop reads CAWSRGGTEAFF. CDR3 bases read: TGTGCCTGGAGCAGGGGCGGCACTGAA.

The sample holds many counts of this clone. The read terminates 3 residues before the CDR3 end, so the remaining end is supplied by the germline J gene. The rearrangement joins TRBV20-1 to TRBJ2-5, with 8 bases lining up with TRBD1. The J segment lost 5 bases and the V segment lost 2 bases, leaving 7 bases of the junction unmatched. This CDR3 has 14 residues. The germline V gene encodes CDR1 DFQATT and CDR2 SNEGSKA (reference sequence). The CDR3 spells CSARPGQEVETQYF. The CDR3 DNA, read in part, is TGCAGTGCTAGACCGGGACAGGAGGTGGAGACC.

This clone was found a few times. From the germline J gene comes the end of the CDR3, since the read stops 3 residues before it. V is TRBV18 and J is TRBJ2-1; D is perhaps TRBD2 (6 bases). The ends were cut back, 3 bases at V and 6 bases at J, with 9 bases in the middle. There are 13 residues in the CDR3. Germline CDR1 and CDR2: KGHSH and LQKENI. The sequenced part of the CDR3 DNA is TGTGCCAGCTCACCGGGACTGAGCAATGAG. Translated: CASSPGLSNE. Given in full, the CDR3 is CASSPGLSNEQFF.

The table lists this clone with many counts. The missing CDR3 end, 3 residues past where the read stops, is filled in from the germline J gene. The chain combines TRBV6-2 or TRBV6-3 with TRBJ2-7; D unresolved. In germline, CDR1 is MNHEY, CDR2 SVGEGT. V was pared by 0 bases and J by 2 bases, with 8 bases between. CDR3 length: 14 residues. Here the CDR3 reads CASSYSTPPYEQYF. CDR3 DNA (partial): TGTGCCAGCAGTTACTCGACACCCCCCTACGAG.

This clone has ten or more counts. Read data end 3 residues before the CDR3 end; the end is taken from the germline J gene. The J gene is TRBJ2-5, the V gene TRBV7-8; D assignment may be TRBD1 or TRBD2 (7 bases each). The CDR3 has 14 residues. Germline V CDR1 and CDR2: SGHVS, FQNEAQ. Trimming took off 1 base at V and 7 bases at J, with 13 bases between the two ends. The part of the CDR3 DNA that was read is TGTGCCAGCAGCTTAGTAGGGGAGGGGGCGACC. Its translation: CASSLVGEGAT. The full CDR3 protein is CASSLVGEGATQYF. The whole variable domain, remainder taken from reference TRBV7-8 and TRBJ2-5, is GAGVSQSPRYKVAKRGQDVALRCDPISGHVSLFWYQQALGQGPEFLTYFQNEAQLDKSGLPSDRFFAERPEGSVSTLKIQRTQQEDSAVYLCASSLVGEGATQYFGPGTRLLVL.

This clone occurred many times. The CDR3 region is CASSPAGLGVRETQYF. CDR3 DNA, as far as it was read: TGTGCCAGTAGTCCCGCCGGACTAGGGGTTAGGGAGACC. This chain uses TRBV19 with TRBJ2-5, with 7 bases aligning to TRBD2. The read finishes 3 residues shy of the CDR3 end, and the germline J gene is used to complete it. Per germline, CDR1 LNHDA and CDR2 SQIVND (reference sequence). V lost 5 bases to trimming and J lost 5 bases; unmatched junction nucleotides: 14. The CDR3 is 16 amino acids.

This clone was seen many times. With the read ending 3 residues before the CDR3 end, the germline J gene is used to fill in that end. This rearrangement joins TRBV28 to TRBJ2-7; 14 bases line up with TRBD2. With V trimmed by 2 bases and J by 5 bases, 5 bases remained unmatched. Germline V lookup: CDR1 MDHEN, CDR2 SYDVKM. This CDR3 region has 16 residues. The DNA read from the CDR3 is TGTGCCAGCAGTTTAGGGGGACTAGCGGGAGACAACGAG. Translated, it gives CASSLGGLAGDNE. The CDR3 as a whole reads CASSLGGLAGDNEQYF.

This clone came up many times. The CDR3 protein is CSTERSRTDTQYF. Incomplete CDR3 DNA: TGCAGTACTGAGCGGAGCCGCACAGATACG. The rearrangement links TRBV20-1 to TRBJ2-3, with TRBD2 as a possible D gene (5 bases). The read ends 3 residues early relative to the CDR3; the germline J gene fills the gap. Trimming stripped 8 bases from V and 1 base from J, with 13 bases between. The CDR3 covers 13 residues. From germline, CDR1 is DFQATT and CDR2 SNEGSKA (reference sequence).

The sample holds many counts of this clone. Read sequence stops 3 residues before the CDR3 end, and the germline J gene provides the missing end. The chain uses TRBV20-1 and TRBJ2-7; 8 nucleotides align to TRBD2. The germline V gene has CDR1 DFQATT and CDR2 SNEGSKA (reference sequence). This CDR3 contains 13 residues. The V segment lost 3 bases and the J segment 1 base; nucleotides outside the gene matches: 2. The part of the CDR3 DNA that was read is TGCAGTGCTAGCGGGAGGGGGTCCTACGAG. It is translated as CSASGRGSYE. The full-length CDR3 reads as CSASGRGSYEQYF.

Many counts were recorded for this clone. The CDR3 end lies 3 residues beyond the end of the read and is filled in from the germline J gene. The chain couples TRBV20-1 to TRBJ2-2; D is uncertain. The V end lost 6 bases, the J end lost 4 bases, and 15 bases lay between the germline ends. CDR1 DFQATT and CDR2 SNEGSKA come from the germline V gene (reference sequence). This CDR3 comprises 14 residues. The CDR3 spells CSAPTQAPTGELFF. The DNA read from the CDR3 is TGCAGTGCCCCTACCCAGGCCCCCACCGGGGAG.

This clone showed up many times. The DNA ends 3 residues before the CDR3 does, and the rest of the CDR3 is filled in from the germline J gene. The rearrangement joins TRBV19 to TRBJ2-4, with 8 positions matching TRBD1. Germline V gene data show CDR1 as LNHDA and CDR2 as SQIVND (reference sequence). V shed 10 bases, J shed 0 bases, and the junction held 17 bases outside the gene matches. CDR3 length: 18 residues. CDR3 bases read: TGTGCCACCCCCCTCGGGCAGGGGGCCCTAATAGCCAAAAACATT. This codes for CATPLGQGALIAKNI. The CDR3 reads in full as CATPLGQGALIAKNIQYF.